Each of the 3 T cell receptor beta chains below was sequenced from the same sample in a study of CD8+ T cells in alopecia areata. Following RNA extraction, reverse transcription yielded cDNA that acted as the sequencing template. This table comes from immunoSEQ multiplex PCR, and its TCRdb copy is limited to in-frame clones, with some not included. The sample contains more than 200,000 clones, under 80% of which appear only once. This sample comprised CD4+ T cells sorted from blood, obtained at week 0. Every receptor here comes from a human donor with alopecia areata.

This clone was picked up a small number of times. The J gene is TRBJ2-1, the V gene TRBV2; D not resolved. Germline CDR1 and CDR2: SNHLY and FYNNEI. Trimming took off 5 bases at V and 7 bases at J, with 12 bases between the two ends. The CDR3 extends over 13 amino acids. The DNA for the CDR3 is TGTGCCAGCAGTCATATCGGCCCGAATGAGCAGTTCTTC. Translation: CASSHIGPNEQFF.

This clone was recorded a few times. The sample has other DNA sequences that encode this CDR3 too. The chain is built from TRBV7-2 and TRBJ2-5; D gene ambiguous. V was clipped by 1 base and J by 4 bases, with 4 bases between them. The CDR3 has 12 residues. Germline CDR1 SGHTA, CDR2 FQGNSA. The CDR3 loop is CASSLGRETQYF. The CDR3 DNA is TGTGCCAGCAGCTTAGGGCGAGAGACCCAGTACTTC.

The chain uses TRBV7-2 and TRBJ2-3; D may be TRBD2 (6 bases). The CDR3 sequence is 13 residues long. Trimming shortened V by 5 bases and J by 14 bases, and 20 bases separated the two germline ends. Germline assignment: CDR1 SGHTA and CDR2 FQGNSA. The CDR3 DNA reads as TGTGCCAGCAGCAACCGGGACTCACAGACCTGGTATTTT. Translation gives CASSNRDSQTWYF. Complete variable domain (other parts from reference TRBV7-2 and TRBJ2-3): GAGVSQSPSNKVTEKGKDVELRCDPISGHTALYWYRQSLGQGLEFLIYFQGNSAPDKSGLPSDRFSAERTGGSVSTLTIQRTQQEDSAVYLCASSNRDSQTWYFGPGTRLTVL.